The TCR beta chain described here comes from a study of blood T cell repertoires in COVID-19. Study overall: PBMCs, B-cell-depleted T cells, or T cells were the source of the cDNA or gDNA that made up the material.

TCRdb's table, derived via immunoSEQ multiplex PCR, lists solely in-frame clones and lacks some. The sample has under 20,000 clones, 80% to 85% seen once; the top ten hold about 8.9%. The sequencing sample was made of peripheral blood. This TCR derives from a human donor in a cohort sampled during active COVID-19.

The CDR3 coding sequence is TGTGCCAGCAGCCCAACGGTCGCTTCACCCCTCCACTTT. Protein: CASSPTVASPLHF. The rearrangement links TRBV7-2 to TRBJ1-6; D not certain. The length of the CDR3 is 13 residues. With 5 bases removed from V and 9 bases from J, the gap between germline ends came to 11 bases. Germline V gene lookup returns CDR1 SGHTA and CDR2 FQGNSA.